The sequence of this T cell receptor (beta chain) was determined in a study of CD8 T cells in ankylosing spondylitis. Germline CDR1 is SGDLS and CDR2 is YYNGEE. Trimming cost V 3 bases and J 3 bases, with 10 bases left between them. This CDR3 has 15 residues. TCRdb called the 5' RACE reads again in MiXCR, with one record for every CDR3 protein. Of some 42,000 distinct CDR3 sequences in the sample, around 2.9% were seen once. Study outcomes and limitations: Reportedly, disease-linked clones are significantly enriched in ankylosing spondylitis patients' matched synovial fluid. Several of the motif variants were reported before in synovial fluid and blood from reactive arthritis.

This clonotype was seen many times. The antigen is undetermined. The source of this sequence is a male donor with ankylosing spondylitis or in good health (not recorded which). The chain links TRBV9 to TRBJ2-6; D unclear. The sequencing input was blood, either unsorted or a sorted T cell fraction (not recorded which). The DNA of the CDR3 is TGTGCCAGCAGCGCCGAGGTCAGTGGGGCCAACGTCCTGACTTTC. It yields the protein CASSAEVSGANVLTF.